This is a list of T cell receptor beta chains from one sample in a study of vaccination effects on CD4 cells after COVID-19. The table came from immunoSEQ multiplex PCR; TCRdb's copy has only in-frame clones and leaves some out. The profile shows tens of thousands of clones, 75% to 80% of them singletons. These TCRs' antigens remain unknown. The source was CD4+ T cells from PBMCs cultured without peptide, collected before COVID-19 vaccination. The receptors shown here come from a human donor who received a COVID-19 vaccine. CDR3s include the opening cysteine and the closing phenylalanine or tryptophan. A D gene is named only where the DNA matches it firmly. Clone size is stated in some rows and not others, as once, few, many or a class when expanded.

TRBJ1-2	TRBV5-1	-	-	CASSADVDYGYTF	TGCGCCAGCAGCGCCGACGTAGACTATGGCTACACCTTC
TRBJ2-3	TRBV2	-	-	CASSEALLGPGTDTQYF	TGTGCCAGCAGTGAAGCGCTTCTGGGACCCGGAACAGATACGCAGTATTTT
TRBJ1-1	TRBV11-2	-	-	CASSLGGFGTEAFF	TGTGCCAGCAGCTTAGGGGGCTTTGGCACTGAAGCTTTCTTT
TRBJ2-1	TRBV27	once	TRBD2	CASSLRRGSYNEQFF	TGTGCCAGCAGTTTAAGGCGGGGGTCCTACAATGAGCAGTTCTTC
TRBJ2-2	TRBV18	-	TRBD2	CASSPTSGVPGELFF	TGTGCCAGCTCACCGACTAGCGGGGTCCCCGGGGAGCTGTTTTTT
TRBJ2-1	TRBV5-8	-	TRBD2	CASSRHSGGSYNEQFF	TGTGCCAGCAGCCGTCATAGCGGGGGGTCCTACAATGAGCAGTTCTTC
TRBJ1-5	TRBV19	few	-	CASSMSGKAQHF	TGTGCCAGTAGTATGAGTGGGAAGGCCCAGCATTTT
TRBJ2-2	TRBV7-2	-	-	CASSLRGNTGELFF	TGTGCCAGCAGCTTAAGGGGGAACACCGGGGAGCTGTTTTTT
TRBJ2-1	TRBV5-1	-	-	CASSSLTEYNEQFF	TGCGCCAGCAGCTCCCTGACAGAATACAATGAGCAGTTCTTC
TRBJ1-2	TRBV6-5	-	-	CASSYSSGMGGYTF	TGTGCCAGCAGTTATTCTTCAGGGATGGGTGGCTACACCTTC
TRBJ2-5	TRBV4-1	-	-	CASSQVRDEETQYF	TGCGCCAGCAGCCAAGTAAGGGATGAGGAGACCCAGTACTTC
TRBJ2-3	TRBV30	-	-	CAWTRESDTQYF	TGTGCCTGGACCCGGGAGTCAGATACGCAGTATTTT
TRBJ1-1	TRBV9	-	-	CASSAEGPNTEAFF	TGTGCCAGCAGCGCCGAGGGGCCCAACACTGAAGCTTTCTTT
TRBJ1-2	TRBV2	-	TRBD1	CASSQRGQGGSGYTF	TGTGCCAGCAGTCAACGGGGACAGGGAGGCTCTGGCTACACCTTC
TRBJ2-2	TRBV5-1	-	-	CASSLDPGVGELFF	TGCGCCAGCAGCTTGGACCCGGGGGTCGGGGAGCTGTTTTTT
TRBJ1-6	TRBV9	-	-	CASSVGSLNSPLHF	TGTGCCAGCAGCGTAGGGTCCCTGAATTCACCCCTCCACTTT
TRBJ1-5	TRBV7-8	-	TRBD1	CASSLDRVGQPQHF	TGTGCCAGCAGCCTGGACAGGGTGGGTCAGCCCCAGCATTTT
TRBJ2-1	TRBV19	once	-	CASSPRMSSYNEQFF	TGTGCCAGTAGTCCGCGCATGAGCTCCTACAATGAGCAGTTCTTC
TRBJ2-5	TRBV5-1	-	TRBD2	CASSLSAGGNQETQYF	TGCGCCAGCAGCTTGAGTGCGGGGGGCAACCAAGAGACCCAGTACTTC
TRBJ2-5	TRBV18	-	-	CASSPPVQETQYF	TGTGCCAGCTCACCACCAGTGCAAGAGACCCAGTACTTC
TRBJ1-3	TRBV6-1	-	-	CASSDGGVPIGNTIYF	TGTGCCAGCAGTGACGGCGGGGTCCCTATAGGAAACACCATATATTTT
TRBJ1-5	TRBV14	-	-	CASSQGGFKPQHF	TGTGCCAGCAGCCAGGGCGGCTTTAAGCCCCAGCATTTT
TRBJ2-2	TRBV27	few	-	CASSQQVQSWTVQNTGELFF	TGTGCCAGCAGTCAGCAGGTACAGTCTTGGACAGTCCAGAACACCGGGGAGCTGTTTTTT
TRBJ1-3	TRBV19	-	TRBD1	CATGTGGSGNTIYF	TGTGCCACCGGGACAGGGGGCTCTGGAAACACCATATATTTT
TRBJ1-4	TRBV2	-	TRBD1	CASTGQGRPGEKLFF	TGTGCCAGTACGGGACAGGGGCGCCCCGGAGAAAAACTGTTTTTT
TRBJ2-3	TRBV5-8	-	-	CASPGLWGRVTDTQYF	TGTGCCAGCCCAGGTCTGTGGGGGCGCGTGACAGATACGCAGTATTTT
TRBJ1-4	TRBV5-1	-	-	CASRPFGGGNEKLFF	TGCGCCAGCAGGCCGTTTGGGGGAGGCAATGAAAAACTGTTTTTT
TRBJ2-4	TRBV4-1	few	-	CASSQLWGLAKNIQYF	TGCGCCAGCAGCCAGCTTTGGGGGCTAGCCAAAAACATTCAGTACTTC
TRBJ2-3	TRBV5-4	once	TRBD2	CASSSLLAGTDTQYF	TGTGCCAGCAGCTCCCTGCTAGCGGGGACAGATACGCAGTATTTT
TRBJ1-1	TRBV9	-	TRBD1	CASSPGPGQGVAFF	TGTGCCAGCAGCCCAGGTCCGGGGCAGGGGGTGGCTTTCTTT
TRBJ1-5	TRBV6-1	once	-	CASSEIAGNQPQHF	TGTGCCAGCAGTGAAATTGCTGGCAATCAGCCCCAGCATTTT
TRBJ2-2	TRBV7-2	-	TRBD2	CASSLDLAGGYTGELFF	TGTGCCAGCAGCTTAGACCTAGCGGGGGGGTACACCGGGGAGCTGTTTTTT